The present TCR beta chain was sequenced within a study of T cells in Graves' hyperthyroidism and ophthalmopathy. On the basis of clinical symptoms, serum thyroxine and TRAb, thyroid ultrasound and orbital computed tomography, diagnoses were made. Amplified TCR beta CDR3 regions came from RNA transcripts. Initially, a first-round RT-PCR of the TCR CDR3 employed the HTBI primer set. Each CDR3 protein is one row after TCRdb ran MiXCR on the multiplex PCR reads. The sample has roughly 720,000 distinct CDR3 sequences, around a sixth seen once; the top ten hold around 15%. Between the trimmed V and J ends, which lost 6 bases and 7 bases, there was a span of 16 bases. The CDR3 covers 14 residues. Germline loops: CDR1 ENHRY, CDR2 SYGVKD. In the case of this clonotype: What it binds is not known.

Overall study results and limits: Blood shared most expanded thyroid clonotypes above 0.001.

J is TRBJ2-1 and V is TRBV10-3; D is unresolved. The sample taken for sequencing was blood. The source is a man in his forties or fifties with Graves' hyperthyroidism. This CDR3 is CAIRVEPYTNEQFF. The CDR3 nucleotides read TGTGCCATCAGGGTCGAGCCCTACACGAATGAGCAGTTCTTC.